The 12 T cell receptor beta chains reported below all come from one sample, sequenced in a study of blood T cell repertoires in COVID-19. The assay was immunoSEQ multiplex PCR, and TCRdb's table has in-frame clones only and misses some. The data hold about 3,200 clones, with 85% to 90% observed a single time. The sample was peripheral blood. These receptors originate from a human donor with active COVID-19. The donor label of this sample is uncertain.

The CDR3 is CASSRHRVNEQFF. CDR3 DNA sequence: TGTGCCAGCAGCAGACACAGGGTAAATGAGCAGTTCTTC. J is TRBJ2-1 and V is TRBV11-2; D is perhaps TRBD1 (6 bases). This CDR3 has 13 amino acids. V dropped 5 bases and J dropped 7 bases, with 12 bases sitting between them. Germline CDR1 SGHAT, CDR2 FQNNGV.

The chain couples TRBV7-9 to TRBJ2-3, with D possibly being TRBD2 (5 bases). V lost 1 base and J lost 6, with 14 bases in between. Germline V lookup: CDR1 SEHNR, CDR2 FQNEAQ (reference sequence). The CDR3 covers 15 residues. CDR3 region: CASSLVGLAGDTQYF. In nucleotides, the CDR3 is TGTGCCAGCAGCTTAGTCGGGCTAGCCGGGGATACGCAGTATTTT.

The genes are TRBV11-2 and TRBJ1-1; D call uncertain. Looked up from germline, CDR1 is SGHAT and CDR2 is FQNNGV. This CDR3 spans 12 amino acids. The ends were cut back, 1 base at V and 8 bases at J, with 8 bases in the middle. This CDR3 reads CASSLVRSEAFF. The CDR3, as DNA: TGTGCCAGCAGCTTAGTGCGATCGGAAGCTTTCTTT.

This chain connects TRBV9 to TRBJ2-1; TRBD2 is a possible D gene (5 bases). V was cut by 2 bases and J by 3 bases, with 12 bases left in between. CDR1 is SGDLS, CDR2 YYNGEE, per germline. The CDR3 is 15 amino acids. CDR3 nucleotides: TGTGCCAGCAGCGTCGTCGCGGGTTACTACAATGAGCAGTTCTTC. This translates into CASSVVAGYYNEQFF.

In DNA form, the CDR3 reads TGCAGTGCTAGATCAGGCCACGAGCAGTACTTC. It is translated as CSARSGHEQYF. This chain uses TRBV20-1 with TRBJ2-7; no reliable D call. Trimming cost V 2 bases and J 5 bases, with 7 bases left between them. The CDR3 sequence is 11 residues long. Germline V CDR1 and CDR2: DFQATT, SNEGSKA (reference sequence).

In nucleotides, the CDR3 is TGCAGTGCTAGTTGGAGCGGGGGTGATACGCAGTATTTT. Translated: CSASWSGGDTQYF. V is TRBV20-1 and J is TRBJ2-3; TRBD2 matches 8 bases. CDR3 length: 13 amino acids. CDR1 DFQATT and CDR2 SNEGSKA come from the germline V gene (reference sequence). Losses at the gene ends were 3 bases for V and 6 bases for J; bases not matched to a gene: 5.

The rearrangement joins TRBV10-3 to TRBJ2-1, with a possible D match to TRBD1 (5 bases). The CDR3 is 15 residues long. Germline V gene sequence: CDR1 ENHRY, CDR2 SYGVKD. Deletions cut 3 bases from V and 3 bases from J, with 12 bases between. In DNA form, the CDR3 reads TGTGCCATCAGTGACCTAACAGGAGACTACAATGAGCAGTTCTTC. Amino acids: CAISDLTGDYNEQFF.

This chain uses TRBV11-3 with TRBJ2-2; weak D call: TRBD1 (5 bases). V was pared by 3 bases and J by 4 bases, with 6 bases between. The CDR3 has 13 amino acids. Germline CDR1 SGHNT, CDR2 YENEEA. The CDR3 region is CASSFRGTGELFF. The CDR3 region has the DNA TGTGCCAGCAGCTTTAGGGGCACCGGGGAGCTGTTTTTT.

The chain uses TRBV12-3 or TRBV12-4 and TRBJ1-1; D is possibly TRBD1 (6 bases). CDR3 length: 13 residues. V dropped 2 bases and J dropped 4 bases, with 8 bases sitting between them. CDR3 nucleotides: TGTGCCAGCAGTTTAACAGGGAGCACTGAAGCTTTCTTT. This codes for CASSLTGSTEAFF.

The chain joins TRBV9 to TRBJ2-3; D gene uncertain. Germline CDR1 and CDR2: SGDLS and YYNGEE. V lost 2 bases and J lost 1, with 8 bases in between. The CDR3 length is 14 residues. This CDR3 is CASSVRPGTDTQYF. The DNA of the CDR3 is TGTGCCAGCAGCGTCCGTCCAGGCACAGATACGCAGTATTTT.

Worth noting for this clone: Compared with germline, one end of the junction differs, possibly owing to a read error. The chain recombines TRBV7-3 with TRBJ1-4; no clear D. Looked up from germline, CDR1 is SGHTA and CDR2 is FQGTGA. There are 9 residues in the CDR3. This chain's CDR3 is CAANENLFF. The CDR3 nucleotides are TGTGCCGCGAATGAAAATCTGTTTTTT.

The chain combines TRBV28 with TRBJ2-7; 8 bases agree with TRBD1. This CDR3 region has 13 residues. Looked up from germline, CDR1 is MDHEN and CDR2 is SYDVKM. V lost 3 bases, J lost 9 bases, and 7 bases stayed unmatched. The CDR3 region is CASSFRTGRLQYF. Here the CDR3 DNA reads TGTGCCAGCAGTTTCCGGACAGGGCGCCTGCAGTACTTC.